The clone carrying this T cell receptor beta chain was picked up many times. What it recognizes is unknown. This entry is derived from a study of early T cells in non-severe SARS-CoV-2 infection. Across the study: The study sequenced bulk RNA from unsorted whole blood, with chains unpaired.

Attachment of unique molecular identifiers was made to individual cDNA molecules. TCRdb re-analysed the 5' RACE reads in MiXCR, keeping a single row per CDR3 protein. This repertoire shows about 120,000 distinct CDR3 sequences, roughly 12% found once; its top ten account for 3.5% to 4%. Study-wide points: Missing private and CD4 specificities, VDJdb matching favored anti-spike CD8 responses.

After removal of 0 bases from V and 6 bases from J, the junction contained 9 bases not matched to a gene. Germline V lookup: CDR1 GTSNPN, CDR2 SVGIG (reference sequence). The CDR3 spans 15 residues. This TCR was recovered from an adult who was a healthcare worker with PCR-confirmed SARS-CoV-2 infection or an uninfected control (not recorded which). The chain uses TRBV30 and TRBJ1-1; 8 bases line up with TRBD1. The starting material was whole blood, obtained at baseline. The DNA of the CDR3 is TGTGCCTGGAGTGTACTGGACAGGGATACATCTGAAGCTTTCTTT. It specifies CAWSVLDRDTSEAFF.